The 8 T cell receptor beta chains in this list originate from one sample, sequenced in a study of tissue T cells after allogeneic stem cell transplantation. Sequenced by immunoSEQ multiplex PCR; TCRdb stores in-frame clones only, minus some. This table holds 4,000 or so clones, about 44% found once. Time point here: mouse harvest day 14 after allogeneic transplant. The graft held 10^6 splenic CD5+ T cells and 10^7 T-cell-depleted bone marrow cells. Material for sequencing was gut tissue. Source of these receptors: a female BALB/c mouse given C57BL/6 T cells with graft-versus-host disease after an allogeneic hematopoietic cell transplant.

Regarding this clone: Genes and germline are mouse. The chain's CDR3 is CASSLMGTSAETLYF. The sequenced CDR3 bases are TGTGCAAGCAGCTTAATGGGCACTAGTGCAGAAACGCTGTAT. This chain joins TRBV16 and TRBJ2-3; D not certain. The read terminates 1 residue before the CDR3 end, so the remaining end is supplied by the germline J gene. The CDR3 covers 15 residues. Trimming pared 2 bases from V and 0 bases from J, leaving 9 bases between. Germline V lookup: CDR1 SGHSA, CDR2 FRNQAP. Full variable domain (missing parts from reference TRBV16 and TRBJ2-3): NAGVIQTPRHKVTGKGQEATLWCEPISGHSAVFWYRQTIVQGLEFLTYFRNQAPIDDSGMPKERFSAQMPNQSHSTLKIQSTQPQDSAVYLCASSLMGTSAETLYFGSGTRLTVL.

Details on this clone: Gene names are the mouse ones. The read halts 1 residue ahead of the CDR3 end, with the missing end drawn from the germline J gene. The chain carries TRBV26 and TRBJ2-7, with 12 bases matching TRBD1. CDR3 size: 15 residues. Losses at the gene ends were 3 bases for V and 2 bases for J; bases not matched to a gene: 2. Germline CDR1 and CDR2: KGHPV and FQNQEV (reference sequence). This CDR3 is CASSLGTGGTYEQYF. CDR3 DNA (partial): TGTGCCAGCAGTCTAGGGACAGGGGGCACCTATGAACAGTAC. Full variable domain (missing parts from reference TRBV26 and TRBJ2-7): NSKVIQTPRYLVKGQGQKAKMRCIPEKGHPVVFWYQQNKNNEFKFLINFQNQEVLQQIDMTEKRFSAECPSNSPCSLEIQSSEAGDSALYLCASSLGTGGTYEQYFGPGTRLTVL.

As for this clone: The genes and germline here are from mouse. The CDR3 goes on 1 residue after the read ends, and that part is filled in from the germline J gene. The gene calls are TRBV3 and TRBJ2-4; D might be TRBD1 (6 bases). The germline V gene encodes CDR1 SNHLY and CDR2 FYNGKV (reference sequence). V lost 2 bases and J lost 0, with 9 bases in between. The CDR3 is 15 amino acids. The CDR3 protein is CASSLTGSSQNTLYF. The sequenced CDR3 bases are TGTGCCAGCAGCTTAACAGGGTCTAGTCAAAACACCTTGTAC.

In the case of this clone: The genes and germline here are from mouse. The CDR3 end is not reached by the read, which stops 1 residue before it; the germline J gene fills it in. The chain combines TRBV16 with TRBJ2-1; 10 bases map to TRBD2. Germline-derived CDR1 and CDR2 are SGHSA and FRNQAP. V lost 2 bases, J lost 4 bases, and 2 bases stayed unmatched. This CDR3 contains 15 residues. The CDR3 loop reads CASSLPGGAYAEQFF. The CDR3 bases that were read are TGTGCAAGCAGCTTACCTGGGGGGGCTTATGCTGAGCAGTTC.

This clone is termed medium-sized. Each gene name is a mouse one. Coverage ceases 1 residue before the CDR3 finishes, and the germline J gene fills in the end. The rearrangement links TRBV15 to TRBJ1-4, with a weak D call TRBD1 (5 bases). The CDR3 runs 14 residues. V was cut by 7 bases and J by 3 bases, with 12 bases left in between. CDR1 SGHND and CDR2 FRSKSL come from the germline V gene. The CDR3 here is CASTTGGPNERLFF. The CDR3 DNA, read in part, is TGTGCCAGCACGACGGGGGGACCCAACGAAAGATTATTT.

This clone is large in the sample. Each gene name is a mouse one. The read gets to within 1 residue of the CDR3 end, and the germline J gene fills in the rest. The rearrangement uses TRBV14 and TRBJ2-7; D is ambiguous. V lost 1 base to trimming and J lost 4 bases, with 6 bases between them. CDR1 is SGHDT and CDR2 is FRDEAV in the germline V gene. This CDR3 spans 12 amino acids. The part of the CDR3 DNA that was read is TGTGCCAGCAGTTTCCCCAAATATGAACAGTAC. The encoded protein is CASSFPKYEQY. From start to end, the CDR3 is CASSFPKYEQYF.

Note on this clone: Mouse gene names and germline throughout. The read stops 1 residue short of the end of the CDR3; the missing end is completed from the germline J gene. The chain uses TRBV14 and TRBJ1-6; 12 positions agree with TRBD1. Being an ORF, TRBJ1-6 has a function that is uncertain. Germline CDR1 is SGHDT and CDR2 is FRDEAV. Trimming took 3 bases from V and 8 from J; bases not matched to a gene: 6. The CDR3 totals 16 residues. Incomplete CDR3 DNA: TGTGCCAGCAGTTCCGGGACAGGGGGCGCTTATTCGCCCCTCTAC. Translation gives CASSSGTGGAYSPLY. The whole CDR3 reads CASSSGTGGAYSPLYF.

As regards this clone: Gene names follow the mouse nomenclature. Read coverage stops 1 residue before the CDR3 terminus; the germline J gene supplies the remainder. The rearrangement joins TRBV26 to TRBJ2-4; D not certain. V lost 4 bases and J 0 bases, leaving 11 bases between the germline ends. From germline, CDR1 is KGHPV and CDR2 FQNQEV (reference sequence). The length of the CDR3 is 15 residues. CDR3 protein: CASSPEAASQNTLYF. The part of the CDR3 DNA that was read is TGTGCCAGCAGTCCCGAGGCGGCTAGTCAAAACACCTTGTAC.